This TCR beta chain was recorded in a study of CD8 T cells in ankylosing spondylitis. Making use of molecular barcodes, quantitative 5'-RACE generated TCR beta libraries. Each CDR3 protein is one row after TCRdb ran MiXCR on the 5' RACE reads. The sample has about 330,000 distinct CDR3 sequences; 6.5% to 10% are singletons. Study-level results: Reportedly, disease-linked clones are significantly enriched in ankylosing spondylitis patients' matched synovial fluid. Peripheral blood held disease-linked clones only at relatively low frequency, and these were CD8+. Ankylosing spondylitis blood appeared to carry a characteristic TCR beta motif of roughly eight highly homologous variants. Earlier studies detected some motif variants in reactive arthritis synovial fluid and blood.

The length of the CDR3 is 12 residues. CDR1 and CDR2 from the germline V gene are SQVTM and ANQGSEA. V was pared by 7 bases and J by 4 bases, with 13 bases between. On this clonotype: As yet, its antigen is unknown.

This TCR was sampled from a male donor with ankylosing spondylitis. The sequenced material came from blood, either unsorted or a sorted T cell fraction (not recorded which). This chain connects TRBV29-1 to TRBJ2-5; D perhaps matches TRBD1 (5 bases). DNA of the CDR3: TGCAGCGCAAAAATGGGGCGAGAGACCCAGTACTTC. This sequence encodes CSAKMGRETQYF.